This TCR beta chain was identified during a study of shared clonotypes between healthy human individuals. As for the study in general: CD8 memory received one plate per donor, CD8 naive two, CD4 memory three and CD4 naive three.

This clone showed up just a few times. Its antigen is not known. Clones were sequenced by immunoSEQ multiplex PCR, and TCRdb holds only the in-frame ones, with some missing. The repertoire has over a million clones, about 80% of them found once; the top ten carry under 0.6%. V shed 4 bases and J shed 1 base, with 21 bases lying between them. The CDR3 runs 17 residues. Whole-study results and caveats: The small donor group covered limited genetic and exposure diversity.

Material for sequencing was memory CD4+ T cells from PBMCs. Subset in this sample: CD45RA-negative fraction. The genes are TRBV5-3 and TRBJ2-7, with D possibly TRBD2 on 5 matching bases. TRBV5-3 is an ORF for which the function is uncertain. This clonotype originated in a man between 18 and 29 years old in good health. Some clones in this sample may be carry-over from other donors' samples. The CDR3 reads CARSPGSGAFHSYEQYF. The CDR3, as DNA: TGTGCCAGAAGCCCGGGCAGCGGAGCTTTCCATTCCTACGAGCAGTACTTC.